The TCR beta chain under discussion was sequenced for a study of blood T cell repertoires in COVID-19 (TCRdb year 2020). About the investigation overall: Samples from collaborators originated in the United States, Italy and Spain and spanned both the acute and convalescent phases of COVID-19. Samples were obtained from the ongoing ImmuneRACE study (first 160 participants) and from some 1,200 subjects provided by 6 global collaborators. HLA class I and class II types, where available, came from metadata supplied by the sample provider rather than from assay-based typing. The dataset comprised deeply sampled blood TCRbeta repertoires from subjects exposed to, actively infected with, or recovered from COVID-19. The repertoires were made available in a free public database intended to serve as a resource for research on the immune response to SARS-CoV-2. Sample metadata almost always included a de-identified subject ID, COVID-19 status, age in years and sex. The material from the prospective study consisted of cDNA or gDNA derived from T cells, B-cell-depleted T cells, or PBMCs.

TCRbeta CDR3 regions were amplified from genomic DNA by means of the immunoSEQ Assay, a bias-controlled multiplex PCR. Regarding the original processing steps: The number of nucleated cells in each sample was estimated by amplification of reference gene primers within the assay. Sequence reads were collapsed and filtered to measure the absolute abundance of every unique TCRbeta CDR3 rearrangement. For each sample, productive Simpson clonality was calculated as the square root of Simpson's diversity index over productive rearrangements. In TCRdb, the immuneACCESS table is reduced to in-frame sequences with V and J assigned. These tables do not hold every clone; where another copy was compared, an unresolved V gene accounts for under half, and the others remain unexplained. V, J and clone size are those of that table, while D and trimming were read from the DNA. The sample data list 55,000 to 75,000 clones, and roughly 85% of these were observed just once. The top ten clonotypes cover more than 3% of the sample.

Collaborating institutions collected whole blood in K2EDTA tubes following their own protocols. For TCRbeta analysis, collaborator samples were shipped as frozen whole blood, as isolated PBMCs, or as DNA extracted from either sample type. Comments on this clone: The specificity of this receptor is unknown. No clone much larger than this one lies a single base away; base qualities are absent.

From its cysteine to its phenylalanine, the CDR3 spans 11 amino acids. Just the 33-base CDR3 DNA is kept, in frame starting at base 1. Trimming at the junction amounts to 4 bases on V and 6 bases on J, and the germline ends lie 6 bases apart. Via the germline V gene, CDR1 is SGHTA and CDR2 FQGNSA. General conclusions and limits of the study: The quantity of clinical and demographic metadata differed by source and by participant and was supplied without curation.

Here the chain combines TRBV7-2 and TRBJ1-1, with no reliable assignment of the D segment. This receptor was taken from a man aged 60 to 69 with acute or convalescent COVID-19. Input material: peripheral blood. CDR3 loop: CASSSGSEAFF. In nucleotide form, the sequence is TGTGCCAGCAGCTCGGGTTCTGAAGCTTTCTTT.